The 16 T cell receptor beta chains presented below share a single source sample, sequenced in a study of response to subunit inactivated influenza vaccine. Each CDR3 protein is one row after TCRdb ran MiXCR on the RT-PCR reads. The sample lists some 800,000 distinct CDR3 sequences, about 20% occurring once. The specimen comprised PBMCs from blood, sampled 5 days after vaccination. These receptor sequences come from a man aged 45-65 years who received an inactivated influenza vaccine.

This clonotype was seen a few times. The V call is TRBV29-1, the J call TRBJ2-5; possibly TRBD1 for D (5 bases). Germline-derived CDR1 and CDR2 are SQVTM and ANQGSEA. The CDR3 runs to 16 residues. V gave up 5 bases and J gave up 3 bases, with 22 bases separating them. For the CDR3, the DNA is TGCAGCGTTCAGCCCCAGGGCTGGCTTCCAAAAGAGACCCAGTACTTC. This sequence encodes CSVQPQGWLPKETQYF. The complete variable domain, with remaining parts taken from reference TRBV29-1 and TRBJ2-5, reads SAVISQKPSRDICQRGTSLTIQCQVDSQVTMMFWYRQQPGQSLTLIATANQGSEATYESGFVIDKFPISRPNLTFSTLTVSNMSPEDSSIYLCSVQPQGWLPKETQYFGPGTRLLVL.

The gene calls are TRBV12-3 or TRBV12-4 and TRBJ2-3; D uncertain. CDR3 length: 14 amino acids. Trimming took off 1 base at V and 2 bases at J, with 7 bases between the two ends. CDR3 protein: CASSLVLDTDTQYF. DNA for the CDR3: TGTGCCAGCAGTTTAGTTCTGGACACAGATACGCAGTATTTT.

This clonotype has only a few counts. The chain has TRBV10-3 and TRBJ2-1; the D gene is possibly TRBD2 (5 bases). V lost 4 bases to trimming and J lost 8 bases, with 6 bases between them. This CDR3 spans 11 amino acids. Germline-derived CDR1 and CDR2 are ENHRY and SYGVKD. DNA for the CDR3: TGTGCCATCAGTGGGGGAGATGAGCAGTTCTTC. This sequence encodes CAISGGDEQFF.

This clonotype was detected a few times. The V and J genes are TRBV9 and TRBJ2-5, with 9 bases matching TRBD1. Trimming cost V 3 bases and J 4 bases; bases outside gene matches: 7. In germline, CDR1 is SGDLS, CDR2 YYNGEE. The CDR3 has 15 residues. In DNA form, the CDR3 reads TGTGCCAGCAGCGGGGGACAGGGTTTTGTAGAGACCCAGTACTTC. Translating gives CASSGGQGFVETQYF.

This clonotype was found a few times. V usage is TRBV25-1 and J usage is TRBJ2-5; 9 positions match TRBD2. The CDR3 has 15 residues. The V gene's germline CDR1 is MGHDK and CDR2 SYGVNS. V gave up 4 bases and J gave up 2 bases; unmatched junction bases: 5. CDR3: CASSGRAGGQETQYF. In DNA, the CDR3 is TGTGCCAGCAGTGGTCGAGCGGGGGGACAAGAGACCCAGTACTTC.

A single count supports this clonotype. The chain uses TRBV5-1 and TRBJ2-3; D remains unclear. Germline values: CDR1 SGHRS, CDR2 YFSETQ. The CDR3 has 14 residues. V shed 0 bases and J shed 0 bases, with 5 bases lying between them. The CDR3 region is CASSLEHSTDTQYF. CDR3 nucleotide sequence: TGCGCCAGCAGCTTGGAACATAGCACAGATACGCAGTATTTT.

The genes are TRBV9 and TRBJ2-7, with 13 positions matching TRBD2. Germline loops: CDR1 SGDLS, CDR2 YYNGEE. After removal of 3 bases from V and 7 bases from J, the junction contained 10 bases not matched to a gene. This CDR3 contains 16 residues. The CDR3: CASSARTSGRVWEQYF. CDR3 sequence (DNA): TGTGCCAGCAGCGCTAGGACTAGCGGGAGAGTATGGGAGCAGTACTTC. Combining the CDR3 with reference TRBV9 and TRBJ2-7 gives the whole variable domain DSGVTQTPKHLITATGQRVTLRCSPRSGDLSVYWYQQSLDQGLQFLIQYYNGEERAKGNILERFSAQQFPDLHSELNLSSLELGDSALYFCASSARTSGRVWEQYFGPGTRLTVT.

This clonotype was picked up a small number of times. The V gene is TRBV6-2 or TRBV6-3, the J gene TRBJ2-7, with 10 bases fitting TRBD2. Losses at the gene ends were 5 bases for V and 3 bases for J; bases not matched to a gene: 4. Germline V lookup: CDR1 MNHEY, CDR2 SVGEGT. The CDR3 consists of 14 residues. The CDR3 loop is CASSAWTSGYEQYF. CDR3 nucleotides: TGTGCCAGCAGTGCCTGGACTAGCGGCTACGAGCAGTACTTC.

The chain combines TRBV11-2 with TRBJ2-3; maybe TRBD2 (5 bases). The CDR3 is 12 amino acids. Germline V gene sequence: CDR1 SGHAT, CDR2 FQNNGV. V was pared by 7 bases and J by 5 bases, with 10 bases between. CDR3 nucleotides: TGTGCCAGCACCCCAGGAGGAGATACGCAGTATTTT. Encoded protein: CASTPGGDTQYF.

V gene TRBV4-3 combines with J gene TRBJ2-2, with TRBD2 identical over 10 bases. This CDR3 is 18 amino acids long. V lost 0 bases and J lost 8; bases outside the gene matches: 12. Germline V gene sequence: CDR1 LGHNA, CDR2 YSLEER. The CDR3 bases are TGCGCCAGCAGCCAAGATGTGTGGAGCGGGGGGGCCCGAGGGGAGCTGTTTTTT. As protein: CASSQDVWSGGARGELFF.

This clonotype has ten or more counts. The rearrangement uses TRBV18 and TRBJ2-5; perhaps TRBD1 as D (7 bases). The CDR3 spans 14 residues. The V end was cut by 6 bases, the J end by 2 bases, with 13 bases between. CDR1 is KGHSH and CDR2 is LQKENI in the germline V gene. The CDR3 coding sequence is TGTGCCAGCTCGTCGACAGGGAGGCAAGAGACCCAGTACTTC. This codes for CASSSTGRQETQYF.

This chain connects TRBV7-9 to TRBJ2-3; 10 positions agree with TRBD1. Germline CDR1 and CDR2: SEHNR and FQNEAQ (reference sequence). The CDR3 spans 13 residues. Trimming cost V 5 bases and J 5 bases; bases outside gene matches: 1. CDR3 sequence: CASSGQGGDTQYF. For the CDR3, the DNA is TGTGCCAGCAGCGGACAGGGGGGAGATACGCAGTATTTT.

This clonotype was seen a few times. J is TRBJ1-1 and V is TRBV6-5; a possible D gene is TRBD1 (6 bases). V lost 2 bases and J 4 bases, leaving 11 bases between the germline ends. The V gene's germline CDR1 is MNHEY and CDR2 SVGAGI. The CDR3 runs 14 residues. The CDR3 region is CASSYKGGTTEAFF. The CDR3 DNA follows: TGTGCCAGCAGTTACAAGGGGGGAACCACTGAAGCTTTCTTT.

This chain connects TRBV7-8 to TRBJ1-6; the D gene is possibly TRBD1 (6 bases). The CDR3 is 16 amino acids. Germline CDR1 SGHVS, CDR2 FQNEAQ. Trimming took off 6 bases at V and 7 bases at J, with 19 bases between the two ends. The CDR3 loop reads CASSRTVPPQNSPLHF. DNA of the CDR3: TGTGCCAGCAGTCGGACAGTACCCCCCCAAAATTCACCCCTCCACTTT.

CDR3 protein: CSVQISGKTDTQYF. The CDR3 DNA reads as TGCAGCGTCCAAATTTCAGGGAAGACAGATACGCAGTATTTT. The chain has TRBV29-1 and TRBJ2-3; maybe TRBD1 (5 bases). Trimming removed 6 bases from V and 3 bases from J, with 16 bases in between. Germline V lookup: CDR1 SQVTM, CDR2 ANQGSEA. This CDR3 contains 14 residues.

V gene TRBV11-2 combines with J gene TRBJ2-1; D might be TRBD2 (6 bases). The CDR3 runs to 19 residues. V was shortened by 4 bases and J by 5 bases, with 27 bases between the two germline ends. CDR1 SGHAT and CDR2 FQNNGV come from the germline V gene. The CDR3 protein is CASSWGLNTRGDWDNEQFF. DNA of the CDR3: TGTGCCAGCAGCTGGGGACTCAATACTCGTGGCGACTGGGACAATGAGCAGTTCTTC.